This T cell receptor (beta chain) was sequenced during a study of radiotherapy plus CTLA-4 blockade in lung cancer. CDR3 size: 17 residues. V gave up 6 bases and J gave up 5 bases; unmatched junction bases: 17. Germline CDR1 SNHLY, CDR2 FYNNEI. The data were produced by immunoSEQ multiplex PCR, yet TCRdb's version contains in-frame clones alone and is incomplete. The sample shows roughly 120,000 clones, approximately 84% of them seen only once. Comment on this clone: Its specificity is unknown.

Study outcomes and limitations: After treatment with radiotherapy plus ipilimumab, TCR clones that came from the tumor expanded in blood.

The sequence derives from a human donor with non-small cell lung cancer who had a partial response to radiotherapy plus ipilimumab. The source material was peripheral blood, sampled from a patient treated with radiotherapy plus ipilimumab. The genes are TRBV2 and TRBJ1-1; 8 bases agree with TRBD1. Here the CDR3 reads CASRQLQGGTASTEAFF. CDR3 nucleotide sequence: TGTGCCAGCAGACAACTACAGGGGGGGACCGCGAGTACTGAAGCTTTCTTT.